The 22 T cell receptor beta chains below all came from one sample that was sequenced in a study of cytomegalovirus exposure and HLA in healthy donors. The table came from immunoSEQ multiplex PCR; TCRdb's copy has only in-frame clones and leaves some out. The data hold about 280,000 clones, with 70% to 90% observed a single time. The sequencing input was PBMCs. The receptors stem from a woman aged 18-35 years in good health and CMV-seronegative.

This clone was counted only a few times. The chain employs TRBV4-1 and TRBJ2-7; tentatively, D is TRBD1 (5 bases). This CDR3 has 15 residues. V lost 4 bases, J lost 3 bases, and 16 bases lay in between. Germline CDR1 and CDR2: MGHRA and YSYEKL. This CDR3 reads CASSLAGQGYYEQYF. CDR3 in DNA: TGCGCCAGCAGCCTTGCCGGGCAGGGCTACTACGAGCAGTACTTC.

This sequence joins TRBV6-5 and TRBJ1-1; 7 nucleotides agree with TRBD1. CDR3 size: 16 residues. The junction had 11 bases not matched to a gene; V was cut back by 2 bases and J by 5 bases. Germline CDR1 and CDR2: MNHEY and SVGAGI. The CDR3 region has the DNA TGTGCCAGCAGTTACAATTTCAGGGGGTTAGGTACTGAAGCTTTCTTT. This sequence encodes CASSYNFRGLGTEAFF.

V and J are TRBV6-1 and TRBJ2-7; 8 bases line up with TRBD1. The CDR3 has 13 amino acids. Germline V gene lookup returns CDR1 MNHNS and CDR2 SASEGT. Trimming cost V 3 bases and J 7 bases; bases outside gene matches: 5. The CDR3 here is CASSDQGAGEQYF. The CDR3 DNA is TGTGCCAGCAGTGACCAGGGGGCAGGGGAGCAGTACTTC.

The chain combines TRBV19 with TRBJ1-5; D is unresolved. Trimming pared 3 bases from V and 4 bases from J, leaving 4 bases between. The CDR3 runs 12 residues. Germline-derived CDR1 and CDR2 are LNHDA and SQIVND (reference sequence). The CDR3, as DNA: TGTGCCAGTAGTATTTATAATCAGCCCCAGCATTTT. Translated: CASSIYNQPQHF.

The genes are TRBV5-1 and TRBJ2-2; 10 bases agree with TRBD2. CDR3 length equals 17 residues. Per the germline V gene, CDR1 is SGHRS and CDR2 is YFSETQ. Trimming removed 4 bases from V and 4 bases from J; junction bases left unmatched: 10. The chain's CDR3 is CASSGLAEHPGTGELFF. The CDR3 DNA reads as TGCGCCAGCAGCGGACTAGCGGAACACCCCGGCACCGGGGAGCTGTTTTTT. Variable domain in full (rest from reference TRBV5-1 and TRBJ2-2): KAGVTQTPRYLIKTRGQQVTLSCSPISGHRSVSWYQQTPGQGLQFLFEYFSETQRNKGNFPGRFSGRQFSNSRSEMNVSTLELGDSALYLCASSGLAEHPGTGELFFGEGSRLTVL.

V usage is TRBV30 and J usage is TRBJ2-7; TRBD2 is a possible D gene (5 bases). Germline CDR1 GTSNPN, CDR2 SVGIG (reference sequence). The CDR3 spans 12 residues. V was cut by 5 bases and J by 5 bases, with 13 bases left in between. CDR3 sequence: CAWDRPGNEQYF. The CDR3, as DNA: TGTGCCTGGGACCGCCCGGGGAACGAGCAGTACTTC.

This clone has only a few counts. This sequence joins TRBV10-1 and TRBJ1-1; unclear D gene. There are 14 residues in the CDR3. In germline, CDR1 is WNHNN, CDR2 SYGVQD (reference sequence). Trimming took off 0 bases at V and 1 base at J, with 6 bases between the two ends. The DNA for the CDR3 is TGCGCCAGCAGTGAGTCGGGAGGGAACACTGAAGCTTTCTTT. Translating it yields CASSESGGNTEAFF.

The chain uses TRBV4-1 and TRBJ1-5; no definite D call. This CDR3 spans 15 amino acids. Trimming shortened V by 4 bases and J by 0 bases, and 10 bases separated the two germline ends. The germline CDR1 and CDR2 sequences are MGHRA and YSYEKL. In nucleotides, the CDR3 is TGCGCCAGCAGCCCAAGAGGCGGTAGCAATCAGCCCCAGCATTTT. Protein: CASSPRGGSNQPQHF.

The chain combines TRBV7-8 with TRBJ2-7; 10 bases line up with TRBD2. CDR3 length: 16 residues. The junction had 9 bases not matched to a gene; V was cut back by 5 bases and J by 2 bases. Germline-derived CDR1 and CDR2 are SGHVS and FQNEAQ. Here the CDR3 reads CASSPRVAGGTYEQYF. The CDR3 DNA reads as TGTGCCAGCAGCCCCCGGGTAGCGGGGGGTACCTACGAGCAGTACTTC.

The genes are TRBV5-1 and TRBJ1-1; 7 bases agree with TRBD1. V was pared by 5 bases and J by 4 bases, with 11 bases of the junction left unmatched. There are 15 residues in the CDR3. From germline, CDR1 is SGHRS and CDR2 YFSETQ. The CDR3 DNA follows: TGCGCCAGCAGTCATCGCTCGGACAGGAGCACTGAAGCTTTCTTT. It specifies CASSHRSDRSTEAFF.

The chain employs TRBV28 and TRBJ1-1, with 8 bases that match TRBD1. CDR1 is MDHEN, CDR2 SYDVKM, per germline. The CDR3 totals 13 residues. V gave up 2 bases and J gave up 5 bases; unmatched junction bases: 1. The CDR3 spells CASSLNRGTEAFF. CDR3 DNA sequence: TGTGCCAGCAGTTTAAACAGGGGGACTGAAGCTTTCTTT.

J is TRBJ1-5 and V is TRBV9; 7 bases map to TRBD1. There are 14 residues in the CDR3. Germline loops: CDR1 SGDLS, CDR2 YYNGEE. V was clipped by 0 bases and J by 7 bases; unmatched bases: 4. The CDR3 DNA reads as TGTGCCAGCAGCGTAGGACAGGGAAGGCAGCCCCAGCATTTT. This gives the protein CASSVGQGRQPQHF.

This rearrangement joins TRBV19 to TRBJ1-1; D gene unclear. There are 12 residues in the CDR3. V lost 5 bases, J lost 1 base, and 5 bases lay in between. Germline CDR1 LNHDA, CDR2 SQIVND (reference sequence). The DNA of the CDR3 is TGTGCCAGTAGTCCTACGAACACTGAAGCTTTCTTT. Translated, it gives CASSPTNTEAFF.

This CDR3 reads CSGALTTPPYEQYF. DNA of the CDR3: TGCAGCGGGGCTCTTACCACACCCCCCTACGAGCAGTACTTC. The chain employs TRBV29-1 and TRBJ2-7; D is unclear. Germline CDR1 and CDR2: SQVTM and ANQGSEA. This CDR3 comprises 14 residues. The V end was cut by 7 bases, the J end by 2 bases, with 18 bases between.

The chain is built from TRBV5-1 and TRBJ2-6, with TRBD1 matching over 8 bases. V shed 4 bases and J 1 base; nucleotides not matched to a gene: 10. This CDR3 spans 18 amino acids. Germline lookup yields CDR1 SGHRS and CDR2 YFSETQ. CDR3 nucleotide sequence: TGCGCCAGCAGCAGGACGACAGGGGAAAAATCTGGGGCCAACGTCCTGACTTTC. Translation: CASSRTTGEKSGANVLTF.

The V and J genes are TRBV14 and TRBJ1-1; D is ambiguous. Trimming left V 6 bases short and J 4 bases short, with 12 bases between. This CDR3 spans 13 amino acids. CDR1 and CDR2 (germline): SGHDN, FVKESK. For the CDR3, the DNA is TGTGCCAGCAGTCTCGTAGAGGGCACTGAAGCTTTCTTT. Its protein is CASSLVEGTEAFF.

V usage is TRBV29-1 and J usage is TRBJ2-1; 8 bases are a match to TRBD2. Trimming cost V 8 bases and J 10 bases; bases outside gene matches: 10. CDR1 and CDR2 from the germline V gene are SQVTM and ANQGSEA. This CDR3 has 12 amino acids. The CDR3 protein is CSPVTSGEEQFF. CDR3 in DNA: TGCAGCCCTGTTACTAGCGGCGAGGAGCAGTTCTTC.

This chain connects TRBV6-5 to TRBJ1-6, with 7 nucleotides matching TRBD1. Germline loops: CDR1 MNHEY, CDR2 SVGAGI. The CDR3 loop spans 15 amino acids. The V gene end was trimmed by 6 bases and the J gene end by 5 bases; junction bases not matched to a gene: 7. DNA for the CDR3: TGTGCCAGCAGCTCGACAGGGTTGGATAATTCACCCCTCCACTTT. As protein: CASSSTGLDNSPLHF.

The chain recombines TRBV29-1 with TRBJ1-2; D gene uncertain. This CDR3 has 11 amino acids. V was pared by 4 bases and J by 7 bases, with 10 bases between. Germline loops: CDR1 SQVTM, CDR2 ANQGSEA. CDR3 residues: CSVGVGSGYTF. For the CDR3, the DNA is TGCAGCGTTGGGGTAGGGAGTGGCTACACCTTC.

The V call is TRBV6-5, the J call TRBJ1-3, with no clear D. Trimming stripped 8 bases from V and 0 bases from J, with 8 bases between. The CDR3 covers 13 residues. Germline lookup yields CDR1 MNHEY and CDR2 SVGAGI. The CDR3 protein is CASYGGSGNTIYF. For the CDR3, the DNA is TGTGCCAGCTACGGCGGCTCTGGAAACACCATATATTTT.

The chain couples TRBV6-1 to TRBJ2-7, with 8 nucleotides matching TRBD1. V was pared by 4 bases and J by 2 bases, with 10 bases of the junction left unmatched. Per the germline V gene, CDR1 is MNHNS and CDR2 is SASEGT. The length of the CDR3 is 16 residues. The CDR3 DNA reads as TGTGCCAGCAGTGCCGCCTCAGGGGGCTTTCCCTACGAGCAGTACTTC. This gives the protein CASSAASGGFPYEQYF.

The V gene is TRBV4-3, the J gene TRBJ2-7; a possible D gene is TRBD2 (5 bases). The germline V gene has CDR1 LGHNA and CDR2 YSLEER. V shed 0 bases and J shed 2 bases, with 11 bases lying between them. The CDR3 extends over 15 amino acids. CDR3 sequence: CASSQEKVGAYEQYF. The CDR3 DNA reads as TGCGCCAGCAGCCAAGAAAAGGTCGGGGCCTACGAGCAGTACTTC.